The 24 T cell receptor beta chains reported below all come from one sample, sequenced in a study of T cell changes during pregnancy in multiple sclerosis. Only in-frame clones appear in the TCRdb table, and some are missing; sequencing was by immunoSEQ multiplex PCR. The table includes 40,000 to 65,000 clones, 80% to 95% detected once. Specimen: CD4+ T cells from peripheral blood mononuclear cells, collected in the third trimester of pregnancy. The source is a female donor with multiple sclerosis, enrolled in a pregnancy study.

This clone was found a few times. V and J are TRBV6-6 and TRBJ1-2; the D gene is possibly TRBD1 (6 bases). Germline lookup yields CDR1 MNHNY and CDR2 SVGAGI (reference sequence). CDR3 length: 14 amino acids. V was cut by 5 bases and J by 13 bases, with 23 bases left in between. The CDR3 sequence: CASSAIRRTDTSTF. CDR3 DNA: TGTGCCAGCAGTGCCATACGACGGACAGACACATCCACCTTC.

The genes are TRBV5-4 and TRBJ2-3, with 7 positions matching TRBD1. Looked up from germline, CDR1 is SGHNT and CDR2 is YYREEE (reference sequence). There are 15 residues in the CDR3. The V gene end was trimmed by 4 bases and the J gene end by 3 bases; junction bases not matched to a gene: 8. In nucleotides, the CDR3 is TGTGCCAGCAGCCCGACGGGACAGAAGACAGATACGCAGTATTTT. Its protein product is CASSPTGQKTDTQYF.

This clone appeared once. The rearrangement uses TRBV30 and TRBJ2-2; the match to TRBD1 covers 8 bases. CDR3 length: 14 residues. Germline CDR1 is GTSNPN and CDR2 is SVGIG (reference sequence). Trimming at V came to 4 bases and at J to 4 bases, leaving 5 bases not matched to a gene. The CDR3 spells CAWNRDRITGELFF. The CDR3 DNA sequence: TGTGCCTGGAACAGGGACAGGATCACCGGGGAGCTGTTTTTT.

The table lists this clone with a count of one. The chain recombines TRBV5-6 with TRBJ2-3, with D unresolved. The V gene lost 4 bases and the J gene lost 2 bases, with 5 bases spanning the gap. Per germline, CDR1 SGHDT and CDR2 YYEEEE. This CDR3 spans 12 amino acids. DNA of the CDR3: TGTGCCAGCAGCGCGCTCACAGATACGCAGTATTTT. Protein product: CASSALTDTQYF. The entire variable domain, with the rest obtained from reference TRBV5-6 and TRBJ2-3, is as follows: DAGVTQSPTHLIKTRGQQVTLRCSPKSGHDTVSWYQQALGQGPQFIFQYYEEEERQRGNFPDRFSGHQFPNYSSELNVNALLLGDSALYLCASSALTDTQYFGPGTRLTVL.

CDR3 DNA: TGTGCCAGCAGCTCGCGAGAGACCCAGTACTTC. The encoded protein is CASSSRETQYF. This rearrangement joins TRBV7-9 to TRBJ2-5; unclear D gene. Germline CDR1 reads SEHNR; CDR2 reads FQNEAQ (reference sequence). The length of the CDR3 is 11 residues. Trimming removed 4 bases from V and 4 bases from J, with 4 bases in between.

Only one count was recorded for this clone. The chain has TRBV28 and TRBJ2-7, with TRBD1 identical over 7 bases. Germline lookup yields CDR1 MDHEN and CDR2 SYDVKM. The J segment lost 3 bases and the V segment lost 1 base, leaving 3 bases of the junction unmatched. The CDR3 has 14 amino acids. CDR3 coding DNA: TGTGCCAGCAGTTTATCTCACAGGGGCTACGAGCAGTACTTC. It yields the protein CASSLSHRGYEQYF.

CDR3 residues: CASRDRGLEGYTF. The CDR3 nucleotides read TGTGCCAGCCGGGACAGGGGTTTAGAGGGCTACACCTTC. V is TRBV6-6 and J is TRBJ1-2, with 10 bases that match TRBD1. This CDR3 is built from 13 residues. The V gene's germline CDR1 is MNHNY and CDR2 SVGAGI (reference sequence). V lost 8 bases, J lost 8 bases, and 8 bases stayed unmatched.

This rearrangement joins TRBV7-3 to TRBJ2-3; D uncertain. V was cut by 0 bases and J by 2 bases, with 18 bases left in between. The germline V gene encodes CDR1 SGHTA and CDR2 FQGTGA. The CDR3 covers 18 residues. The CDR3: CASSLTGPVLNYTDTQYF. CDR3 in DNA: TGTGCCAGCAGCTTAACTGGCCCCGTCTTAAACTACACAGATACGCAGTATTTT.

The chain is built from TRBV7-3 and TRBJ1-1; D is unclear. The CDR3 length is 13 residues. V shed 0 bases and J shed 5 bases, with 7 bases lying between them. The V gene's germline CDR1 is SGHTA and CDR2 FQGTGA. CDR3 nucleotides: TGTGCCAGCAGCTTAACTTGGAGTACTGAAGCTTTCTTT. This encodes CASSLTWSTEAFF.

The chain combines TRBV5-1 with TRBJ2-7; 7 bases are shared with TRBD1. Germline V lookup: CDR1 SGHRS, CDR2 YFSETQ. J gave up 6 bases and V 4 bases, and 7 bases lay outside the gene matches. The CDR3 length is 13 residues. The DNA for the CDR3 is TGCGCCAGCAGCATACGAACAGGGGTCGAGCAGTACTTC. Protein: CASSIRTGVEQYF.

The chain uses TRBV9 and TRBJ2-3, with a tentative D call TRBD2 (5 bases). Germline V gene lookup returns CDR1 SGDLS and CDR2 YYNGEE. This CDR3 has 15 amino acids. Deletions cut 4 bases from V and 4 bases from J, with 16 bases between. In DNA form, the CDR3 reads TGTGCCAGCAGCCTTCTAGCAGGAGCGTCAGATACGCAGTATTTT. Translation: CASSLLAGASDTQYF. Filled out from reference TRBV9 and TRBJ2-3, the complete variable domain reads DSGVTQTPKHLITATGQRVTLRCSPRSGDLSVYWYQQSLDQGLQFLIQYYNGEERAKGNILERFSAQQFPDLHSELNLSSLELGDSALYFCASSLLAGASDTQYFGPGTRLTVL.

This chain connects TRBV15 to TRBJ1-5; 10 positions match TRBD1. V lost 3 bases to trimming and J lost 5 bases; unmatched junction nucleotides: 7. The germline gives CDR1 LNHNV, CDR2 YYDKDF (reference sequence). The CDR3 totals 16 residues. CDR3 residues: CATSREPGQGHQPQHF. CDR3 in DNA: TGTGCCACCAGCAGGGAACCGGGACAGGGGCATCAGCCCCAGCATTTT.

The chain couples TRBV5-4 to TRBJ2-7; 7 bases agree with TRBD2. The germline CDR1 and CDR2 sequences are SGHNT and YYREEE (reference sequence). V dropped 6 bases and J dropped 0; count of bases not matched to a gene: 6. CDR3 length equals 14 residues. The CDR3 DNA reads as TGTGCCAGCAACTGGGGAGGGAGCTCCTACGAGCAGTACTTC. This gives the protein CASNWGGSSYEQYF.

V is TRBV30 and J is TRBJ1-2; D might be TRBD1 (6 bases). The CDR3 spans 14 residues. Between the trimmed V and J ends, which lost 5 bases and 5 bases, there was a span of 18 bases. Germline V lookup: CDR1 GTSNPN, CDR2 SVGIG (reference sequence). The CDR3 nucleotides read TGTGCCTGGGCGAGACTCCCAGGGGATTATGGCTACACCTTC. Amino acid sequence: CAWARLPGDYGYTF.

The chain has TRBV19 and TRBJ2-5, with a possible D match to TRBD2 (6 bases). This CDR3 is built from 13 residues. V was cut by 8 bases and J by 5 bases, with 15 bases left in between. CDR1 is LNHDA, CDR2 SQIVND, per germline (reference sequence). The CDR3 DNA is TGTGCCAGTGCCGGGAGACCCCAGGAGACCCAGTACTTC. It translates to CASAGRPQETQYF.

The rearrangement uses TRBV19 and TRBJ1-1, with a tentative D call TRBD1 (6 bases). Germline V gene lookup returns CDR1 LNHDA and CDR2 SQIVND (reference sequence). The CDR3 has 14 residues. Trimming cost V 4 bases and J 1 base, with 10 bases left between them. The CDR3 DNA is TGTGCCAGTAGTACCGACAGGCCGAACACTGAAGCTTTCTTT. Amino acid sequence: CASSTDRPNTEAFF.

V is TRBV9 and J is TRBJ1-3, with 10 bases aligning to TRBD1. Germline-derived CDR1 and CDR2 are SGDLS and YYNGEE. J was trimmed by 3 bases and V by 2 bases; bases with no gene match: 8. The CDR3 has 17 amino acids. The CDR3 nucleotides are TGTGCCAGCAGCGTCGCAGGGACAGGGGTCGGTGGAAACACCATATATTTT. Its translation is CASSVAGTGVGGNTIYF.

This chain links TRBV2 with TRBJ2-5, with D perhaps matching TRBD2 (6 bases). V was cut by 6 bases and J by 1 base, with 9 bases left in between. CDR3 size: 13 residues. From germline, CDR1 is SNHLY and CDR2 FYNNEI. CDR3 residues: CASRPGGQETQYF. CDR3 in DNA: TGTGCCAGCAGACCCGGGGGCCAAGAGACCCAGTACTTC.

The chain has TRBV7-3 and TRBJ1-1, with D perhaps matching TRBD1 (5 bases). The CDR3 loop spans 12 amino acids. Trimming took off 3 bases at V and 8 bases at J, with 10 bases between the two ends. Germline CDR1 and CDR2: SGHTA and FQGTGA. CDR3 in DNA: TGTGCCAGCAGCTTCAACGGGGGAGAAGCTTTCTTT. Protein product: CASSFNGGEAFF.

The gene calls are TRBV6-1 and TRBJ1-4; 9 positions agree with TRBD1. The V gene's germline CDR1 is MNHNS and CDR2 SASEGT. CDR3 length equals 13 residues. V trimming: 3 bases; J trimming: 11 bases; junction bases outside the gene matches: 4. CDR3: CASSDRQGVKLFF. CDR3 DNA: TGTGCCAGCAGTGACCGACAGGGGGTGAAACTGTTTTTT.

The V call is TRBV25-1, the J call TRBJ2-5; TRBD2 aligns across 10 bases. Losses at the gene ends were 2 bases for V and 4 bases for J; bases not matched to a gene: 7. Germline V lookup: CDR1 MGHDK, CDR2 SYGVNS. The CDR3 runs 16 residues. This chain's CDR3 is CASSEGASGGRETQYF. The DNA of the CDR3 is TGTGCCAGCAGTGAAGGGGCTAGCGGGGGCCGAGAGACCCAGTACTTC.

V gene TRBV11-2 combines with J gene TRBJ1-2, with 7 bases that match TRBD1. Germline-derived CDR1 and CDR2 are SGHAT and FQNNGV. The CDR3 loop spans 15 amino acids. V gave up 5 bases and J gave up 3 bases; unmatched junction bases: 9. This chain's CDR3 is CASSLADRTYYGYTF. DNA for the CDR3: TGTGCCAGCAGCCTGGCGGACAGGACGTACTATGGCTACACCTTC.

This chain uses TRBV6-4 with TRBJ2-1; weak D call: TRBD2 (6 bases). CDR1 is MRHNA, CDR2 SNTAGT, per germline. Trimming pared 6 bases from V and 7 bases from J, leaving 13 bases between. This CDR3 has 13 amino acids. CDR3 coding DNA: TGTGCCAGCAGCCTCCGGGGAGGAAATGAGCAGTTCTTC. Its translation: CASSLRGGNEQFF.

The DNA of the CDR3 is TGTGCCAGTAGTTACGGGACTAGCGGGCACACAACCTACAATGAGCAGTTCTTC. Translating gives CASSYGTSGHTTYNEQFF. This sequence joins TRBV19 and TRBJ2-1; 12 positions agree with TRBD2. The germline V gene has CDR1 LNHDA and CDR2 SQIVND (reference sequence). The CDR3 is 18 residues long. With V trimmed by 5 bases and J by 2 bases, 10 bases remained unmatched.